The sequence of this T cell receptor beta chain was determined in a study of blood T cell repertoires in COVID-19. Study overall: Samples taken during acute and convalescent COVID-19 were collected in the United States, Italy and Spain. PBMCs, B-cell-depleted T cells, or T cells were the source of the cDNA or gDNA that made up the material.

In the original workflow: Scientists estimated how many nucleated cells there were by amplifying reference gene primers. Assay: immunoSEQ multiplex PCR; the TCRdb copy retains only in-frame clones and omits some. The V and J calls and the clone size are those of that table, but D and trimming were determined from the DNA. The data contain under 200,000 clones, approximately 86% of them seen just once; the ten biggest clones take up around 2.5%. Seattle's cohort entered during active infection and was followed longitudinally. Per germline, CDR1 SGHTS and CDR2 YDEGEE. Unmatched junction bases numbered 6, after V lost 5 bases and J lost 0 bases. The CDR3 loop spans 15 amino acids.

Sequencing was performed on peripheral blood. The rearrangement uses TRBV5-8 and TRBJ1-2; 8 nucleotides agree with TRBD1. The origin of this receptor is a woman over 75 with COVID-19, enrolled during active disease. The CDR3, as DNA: TGTGCCAGCAGAGGACAGGGAGCGTCTAACTATGGCTACACCTTC. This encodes CASRGQGASNYGYTF.